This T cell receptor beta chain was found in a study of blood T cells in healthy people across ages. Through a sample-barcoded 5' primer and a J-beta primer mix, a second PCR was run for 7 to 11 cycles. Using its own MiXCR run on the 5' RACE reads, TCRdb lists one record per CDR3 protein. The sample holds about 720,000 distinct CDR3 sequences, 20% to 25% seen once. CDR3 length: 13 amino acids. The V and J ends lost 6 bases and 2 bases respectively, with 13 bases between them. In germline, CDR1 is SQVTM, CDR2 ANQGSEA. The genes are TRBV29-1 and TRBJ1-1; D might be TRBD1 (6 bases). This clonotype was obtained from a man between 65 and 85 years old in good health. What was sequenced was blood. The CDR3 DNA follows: TGCAGCGTCCCTGGACAGCTTAACACTGAAGCTTTCTTT. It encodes CSVPGQLNTEAFF. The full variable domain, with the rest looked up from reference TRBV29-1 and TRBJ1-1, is SAVISQKPSRDICQRGTSLTIQCQVDSQVTMMFWYRQQPGQSLTLIATANQGSEATYESGFVIDKFPISRPNLTFSTLTVSNMSPEDSSIYLCSVPGQLNTEAFFGQGTRLTVV.